The 23 T cell receptor beta chains below come from one sample, sequenced in a study of CD8 T cells in Susac syndrome. cDNA came from roughly 0.5 to 1 ug RNA primed by random hexamers. MiXCR, run by TCRdb on the immunoSEQ multiplex PCR reads, gives a single entry per CDR3 protein. The table has 400,000 to 550,000 distinct CDR3 sequences, around 85% seen once; the top ten hold more than 0.09%. The sample taken for sequencing was CD8+ T cells from PBMCs. The source of these receptors is a human donor with multiple sclerosis.

The table lists this clonotype with a few counts. This chain links TRBV4-1 with TRBJ2-1, with TRBD1 matching 8 bases. The V gene's germline CDR1 is MGHRA and CDR2 YSYEKL. The junction had 3 bases not matched to a gene; V was cut back by 7 bases and J by 4 bases. The length of the CDR3 is 13 residues. The CDR3 region has the DNA TGCGCCAGCAAAGGACAGGGATACAATGAGCAGTTCTTC. It translates to CASKGQGYNEQFF.

The chain carries TRBV6-6 and TRBJ1-5, with 8 nucleotides matching TRBD1. V shed 6 bases and J 2 bases; nucleotides not matched to a gene: 6. The CDR3 is made up of 15 amino acids. Germline CDR1 is MNHNY and CDR2 is SVGAGI (reference sequence). The CDR3 region is CASRISGGGNQPQHF. In DNA, the CDR3 is TGTGCCAGCAGGATCTCAGGGGGCGGCAATCAGCCCCAGCATTTT.

The genes are TRBV20-1 and TRBJ1-2, with D possibly matching TRBD1 (6 bases). V lost 3 bases and J lost 3, with 11 bases in between. The CDR3 is 13 residues long. Germline assignment: CDR1 DFQATT and CDR2 SNEGSKA (reference sequence). The CDR3, as DNA: TGCAGTGCTAGTAACAGGGAGGACTATGGCTACACCTTC. It yields the protein CSASNREDYGYTF.

The rearrangement uses TRBV12-3 or TRBV12-4 and TRBJ2-7, with D tentatively TRBD2 (6 bases). V gave up 9 bases and J gave up 3 bases, with 15 bases separating them. The CDR3 consists of 13 residues. The chain's CDR3 is CASLGLGLYEQYF. The CDR3 coding sequence is TGTGCCAGTTTGGGACTGGGGCTCTACGAGCAGTACTTC.

The gene calls are TRBV7-6 and TRBJ1-1, with D unresolved. The V end lost 1 base, the J end lost 1 base, and 7 bases lay between the germline ends. Germline CDR1 SGHVS, CDR2 FNYEAQ. The CDR3 covers 14 residues. The DNA of the CDR3 is TGTGCCAGCAGCTTAGGGGAGGAGAACACTGAAGCTTTCTTT. Its translation: CASSLGEENTEAFF.

The chain joins TRBV27 to TRBJ2-1; D not resolved. Trimming shortened V by 7 bases and J by 4 bases, and 11 bases separated the two germline ends. Germline-derived CDR1 and CDR2 are MNHEY and SMNVEV (reference sequence). The CDR3 is made up of 13 amino acids. CDR3 in amino acids: CASTAAGYNEQFF. The CDR3 coding sequence is TGTGCCAGCACCGCAGCAGGATACAATGAGCAGTTCTTC.

There are a few counts of this clonotype. The chain recombines TRBV6-2 or TRBV6-3 with TRBJ2-3; weak D call: TRBD2 (5 bases). Germline CDR1 MNHEY, CDR2 SVGEGT. The CDR3 runs 15 residues. Trimming took off 0 bases at V and 8 bases at J, with 15 bases between the two ends. DNA for the CDR3: TGTGCCAGCAGTTACTCGGTCGGCCTTCGGGGTACGCAGTATTTT. Its protein is CASSYSVGLRGTQYF.

J is TRBJ2-1 and V is TRBV7-9; a possible D gene is TRBD2 (5 bases). Germline loops: CDR1 SEHNR, CDR2 FQNEAQ (reference sequence). The CDR3 has 16 residues. With 1 base removed from V and 0 bases from J, the gap between germline ends came to 10 bases. The CDR3 spells CASSLVRAGSYNEQFF. In DNA form, the CDR3 reads TGTGCCAGCAGCTTAGTTAGGGCGGGCTCCTACAATGAGCAGTTCTTC.

The chain links TRBV6-6 to TRBJ1-1; D possibly corresponds to TRBD1 (6 bases). Germline V gene lookup returns CDR1 MNHNY and CDR2 SVGAGI (reference sequence). There are 13 residues in the CDR3. V shed 6 bases and J shed 5 bases, with 13 bases lying between them. The CDR3 here is CASSLQGLTEAFF. CDR3 bases: TGTGCCAGCAGCTTACAGGGATTGACTGAAGCTTTCTTT.

In DNA, the CDR3 is TGTGCCAGCAGTCGGGACAGGGAGAGCTCCTACGAGCAGTACTTC. Translated, it gives CASSRDRESSYEQYF. The chain has TRBV6-1 and TRBJ2-7; TRBD1 matches 9 bases. Germline V CDR1 and CDR2: MNHNS, SASEGT. The CDR3 extends over 15 amino acids. V gave up 5 bases and J gave up 0 bases; unmatched junction bases: 5.

V is TRBV28 and J is TRBJ2-3; 7 positions match TRBD2. The CDR3 consists of 14 residues. The V gene end was trimmed by 3 bases and the J gene end by 4 bases; junction bases not matched to a gene: 4. The germline V gene encodes CDR1 MDHEN and CDR2 SYDVKM. The CDR3: CASSFLRESDTQYF. The CDR3 bases are TGTGCCAGCAGTTTTTTGCGGGAGTCAGATACGCAGTATTTT.

The chain has TRBV4-1 and TRBJ1-5; 8 nucleotides line up with TRBD1. This CDR3 is built from 16 residues. Germline trimming cut 0 bases from V and 1 base from J; bases unmatched to any gene: 2. CDR1 and CDR2 (germline): MGHRA, YSYEKL. Here the CDR3 DNA reads TGCGCCAGCAGCCAAGAGACAGGGGCAAGCAATCAGCCCCAGCATTTT. Translated: CASSQETGASNQPQHF.

J is TRBJ2-7 and V is TRBV5-6; the D gene is possibly TRBD1 (6 bases). Germline V gene data show CDR1 as SGHDT and CDR2 as YYEEEE. Trimming pared 0 bases from V and 2 bases from J, leaving 18 bases between. The CDR3 totals 17 residues. As DNA, the CDR3 is TGTGCCAGCAGCTTGGGTGGACCGTGGGGGCCCACCTACGAGCAGTACTTC. Encoded protein: CASSLGGPWGPTYEQYF.

V is TRBV3-1 and J is TRBJ2-3; D not certain. V was shortened by 4 bases and J by 0 bases, with 8 bases between the two germline ends. This CDR3 contains 14 residues. The germline V gene has CDR1 LGHDT and CDR2 YNNKEL (reference sequence). CDR3 nucleotides: TGTGCCAGCAGCCTGAAGACGAGCACAGATACGCAGTATTTT. This gives the protein CASSLKTSTDTQYF.

The chain is built from TRBV4-1 and TRBJ2-7; tentative D call: TRBD2 (6 bases). This CDR3 contains 15 residues. Trimming shortened V by 2 bases and J by 3 bases, and 14 bases separated the two germline ends. Germline V CDR1 and CDR2: MGHRA, YSYEKL. CDR3 nucleotides: TGCGCCAGCAGCCAACTCTATGGGGGAGGCTACGAGCAGTACTTC. Translation: CASSQLYGGGYEQYF.

The chain carries TRBV6-5 and TRBJ2-2; TRBD2 matches at 8 bases. The CDR3 extends over 17 amino acids. Germline CDR1 and CDR2: MNHEY and SVGAGI. The V segment lost 2 bases and the J segment 5 bases; nucleotides outside the gene matches: 10. CDR3 sequence (DNA): TGTGCCAGCAGTTACGATCTCCAGCGGGAGCCGACCGGGGAGCTGTTTTTT. Translation gives CASSYDLQREPTGELFF.

This chain links TRBV12-3 or TRBV12-4 with TRBJ2-1; perhaps TRBD1 as D (5 bases). Trimming cost V 6 bases and J 7 bases, with 19 bases left between them. The CDR3 loop spans 15 amino acids. CDR3 sequence: CASSPPEESGNEQFF. In nucleotides, the CDR3 is TGTGCCAGCAGCCCCCCCGAGGAGTCAGGGAATGAGCAGTTCTTC.

This rearrangement joins TRBV12-3 or TRBV12-4 to TRBJ2-2; 7 nucleotides align to TRBD1. Trimming removed 7 bases from V and 3 bases from J; junction bases left unmatched: 5. There are 14 residues in the CDR3. The CDR3 DNA reads TGTGCCAGCACCCAAACAGGGGACACCGGGGAGCTGTTTTTT. This sequence encodes CASTQTGDTGELFF.

The chain joins TRBV6-5 to TRBJ1-2; maybe TRBD1 (5 bases). CDR1 and CDR2 from the germline V gene are MNHEY and SVGAGI. Trimming stripped 9 bases from V and 3 bases from J, with 14 bases between. The CDR3 has 13 residues. CDR3 amino acids: CASWYGADYGYTF. The CDR3 nucleotides read TGTGCCAGTTGGTATGGGGCGGACTATGGCTACACCTTC.

Points on this clonotype: This CDR3 is missing its conserved last phenylalanine or tryptophan, likely due to a read error. CDR3 sequence: CASSFEGSNQPQHS. CDR3 in DNA: TGTGCCAGCAGTTTCGAGGGGAGCAATCAGCCCCAGCATTCT. The rearrangement joins TRBV28 to TRBJ1-5, with D tentatively TRBD1 (5 bases). The CDR3 has 14 residues. Per germline, CDR1 MDHEN and CDR2 SYDVKM. V lost 3 bases and J lost 1, with 7 bases in between.

To note about this clonotype: An end of the junction differs from the germline gene, which may be a read error. The genes are TRBV13 and TRBJ1-3; D is perhaps TRBD1 (6 bases). The CDR3 runs to 15 residues. Germline CDR1 reads PRHDT; CDR2 reads FYEKMQ (reference sequence). The CDR3 DNA is TGTGCCAGCAGCCTAGGAAAGGGGGCTGGAAACACCATATATTTT. It specifies CASSLGKGAGNTIYF.

The rearrangement uses TRBV6-4 and TRBJ2-1; 7 bases fit TRBD2. Trimming removed 2 bases from V and 4 bases from J; junction bases left unmatched: 2. CDR3 length equals 14 residues. Germline values: CDR1 MRHNA, CDR2 SNTAGT. The CDR3 DNA sequence: TGTGCCAGCAGTGACGGGAGGGAGTACAATGAGCAGTTCTTC. It encodes CASSDGREYNEQFF.

The rearrangement links TRBV27 to TRBJ2-6; D remains unclear. This CDR3 is built from 15 residues. The germline V gene encodes CDR1 MNHEY and CDR2 SMNVEV (reference sequence). V gave up 5 bases and J gave up 1 base, with 9 bases separating them. The CDR3 sequence is CASSPGASGANVLTF. The CDR3 nucleotides read TGTGCCAGCAGTCCGGGCGCGTCTGGGGCCAACGTCCTGACTTTC.